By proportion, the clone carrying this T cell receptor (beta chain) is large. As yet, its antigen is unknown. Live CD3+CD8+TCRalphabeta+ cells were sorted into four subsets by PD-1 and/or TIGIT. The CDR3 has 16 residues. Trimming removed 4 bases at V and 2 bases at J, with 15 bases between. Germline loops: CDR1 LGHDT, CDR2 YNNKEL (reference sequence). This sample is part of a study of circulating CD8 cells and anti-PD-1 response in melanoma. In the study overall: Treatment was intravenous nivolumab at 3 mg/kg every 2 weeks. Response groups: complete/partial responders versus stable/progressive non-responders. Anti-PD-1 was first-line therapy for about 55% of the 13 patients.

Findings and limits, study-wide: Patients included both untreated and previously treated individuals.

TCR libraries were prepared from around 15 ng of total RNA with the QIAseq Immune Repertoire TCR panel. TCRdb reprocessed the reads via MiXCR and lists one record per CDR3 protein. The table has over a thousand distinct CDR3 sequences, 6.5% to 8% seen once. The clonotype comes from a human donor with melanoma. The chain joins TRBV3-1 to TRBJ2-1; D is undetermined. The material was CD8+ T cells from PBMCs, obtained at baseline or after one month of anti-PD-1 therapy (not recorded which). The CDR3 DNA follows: TGTGCCAGCAGCCCCCCCGGTGACTCCGCCTACAATGAGCAGTTCTTC. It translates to CASSPPGDSAYNEQFF.